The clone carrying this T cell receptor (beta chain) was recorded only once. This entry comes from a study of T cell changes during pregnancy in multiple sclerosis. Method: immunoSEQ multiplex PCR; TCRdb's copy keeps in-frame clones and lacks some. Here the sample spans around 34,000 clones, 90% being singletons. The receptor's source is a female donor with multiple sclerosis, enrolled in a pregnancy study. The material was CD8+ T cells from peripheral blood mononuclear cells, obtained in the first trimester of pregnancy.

The CDR3: CASSLWGDEQYF. For the CDR3, the DNA is TGTGCCAGCAGTTTATGGGGAGACGAGCAGTACTTC. This sequence joins TRBV27 and TRBJ2-7, with a possible D match to TRBD2 (5 bases). V lost 1 base and J lost 5, with 6 bases in between. CDR3 length: 12 amino acids. Germline V gene sequence: CDR1 MNHEY, CDR2 SMNVEV (reference sequence).